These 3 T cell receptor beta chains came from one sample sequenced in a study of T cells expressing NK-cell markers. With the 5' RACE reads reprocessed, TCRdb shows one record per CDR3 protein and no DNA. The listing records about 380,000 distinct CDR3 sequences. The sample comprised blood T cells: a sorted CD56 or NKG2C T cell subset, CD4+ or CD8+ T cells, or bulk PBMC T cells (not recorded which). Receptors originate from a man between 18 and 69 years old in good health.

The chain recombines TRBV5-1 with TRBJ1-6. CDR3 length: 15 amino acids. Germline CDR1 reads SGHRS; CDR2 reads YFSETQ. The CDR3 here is CASSLGGSYNSPLHF.

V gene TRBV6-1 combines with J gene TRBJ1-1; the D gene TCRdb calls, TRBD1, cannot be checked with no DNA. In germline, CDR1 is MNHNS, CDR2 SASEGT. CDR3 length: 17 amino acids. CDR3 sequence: CASRTGSSTGRDTEAFF.

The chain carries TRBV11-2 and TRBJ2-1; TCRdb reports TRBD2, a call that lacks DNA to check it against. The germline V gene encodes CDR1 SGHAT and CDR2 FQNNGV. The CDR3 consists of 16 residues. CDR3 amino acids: CASRPISGVTYNEQFF.